The rows below give T cell receptor beta chains drawn from one sample of a study of blood T cell repertoires in COVID-19. Using immunoSEQ multiplex PCR, the repertoire was profiled, and TCRdb retains in-frame clones only, with some absent. The sample contains under 50,000 clones, 92% of which appear only once. Sequencing was carried out using peripheral blood. All receptors come from a human donor in a cohort sampled during active COVID-19. The CDR3 runs from the conserved cysteine through the conserved F or W. The D gene is left open where the match is weak. Only some rows state a clone size, as once, few, many or a class for expanded clones.

>TRBJ2-1|TRBD2|TRBV27|once
TGTGCCAGCAGTAGCGGGAGAACCTACAATGAGCAGTTCTTC
CASSSGRTYNEQFF
>TRBJ2-7|TRBD2|TRBV4-1|.
TGCGCCAGCAGCCAACTAGCGTTAGCGGGGGGCTACGAGCAGTACTTC
CASSQLALAGGYEQYF
>TRBJ1-3|.|TRBV5-1|.
TGCGCCAGCAGCAGAGGGGGATTCTCTGGAAACACCATATATTTT
CASSRGGFSGNTIYF
>TRBJ2-7|.|TRBV7-9|.
TGTGCCAGCAGCTCTATAGGGGTCGAGCAGTACTTC
CASSSIGVEQYF
>TRBJ1-6|TRBD1|TRBV27|.
TGTGCCAGCAGTTTAGAGACAGGGGGCAATTCACCCCTCCACTTT
CASSLETGGNSPLHF
>TRBJ2-1|TRBD2|TRBV5-4|.
TGTGCCAGCAGATCGTCCGGGACTAGCAGTTTCTTC
CASRSSGTSSFF
>TRBJ2-3|.|TRBV4-1|.
TGCGCCAGCAGCCAAGCGAGTAGCACAGATACGCAGTATTTT
CASSQASSTDTQYF
>TRBJ2-1|.|TRBV11-2|.
TGTGCCAGCAGCTTAGGAGGCGGATCACTGCAGTTCTTC
CASSLGGGSLQFF
>TRBJ2-7|.|TRBV28|.
TGTGCCAGCAGTCCCTTCGGAGGGGCTGGCTACGAGCAGTACTTC
CASSPFGGAGYEQYF
>TRBJ2-6|.|TRBV27|once
TGTGCCAGCACCCAGCGCGGCCCTCGCTCTGGGGCCAACGTCCTGACTTTC
CASTQRGPRSGANVLTF
>TRBJ1-5|.|TRBV19|once
TGTGCCAGTAGTATTGGGCGGGAGGTTATGACTCAGCCCCAGCATTTT
CASSIGREVMTQPQHF
>TRBJ1-5|TRBD1|TRBV6-6|few
TGTGCCAGCAGTTACGGGACAGAGATCGGGCCCCAGCATTTT
CASSYGTEIGPQHF
>TRBJ2-2|.|TRBV6-1|.
TGTGCCAGCAGTGAAGACGGGTGGGGCCTGGCCGGGGAGCTGTTTTTT
CASSEDGWGLAGELFF
>TRBJ2-7|.|TRBV30|.
TGTGCCTGGAGTCCCTCGGCGGGTCGGCAGTACTTC
CAWSPSAGRQYF
>TRBJ2-1|.|TRBV5-4|.
TGTGCCAGCAGCTTGGCCGCTCGGGAGCAGTTCTTC
CASSLAAREQFF
>TRBJ1-5|.|TRBV3-1/TRBV3-2|.
TGTGCCAGCAGCCGACAGATTAGCAATCAGCCCCAGCATTTT
CASSRQISNQPQHF
>TRBJ2-7|TRBD1|TRBV4-1|.
TGCGCCAGCAGCCAAGAAGGGACAGTCGCCTACGAGCAGTACTTC
CASSQEGTVAYEQYF
>TRBJ2-1|.|TRBV4-1|.
TGCGCCAGCAGCCCCCAAGATATAGAGTATAGGGGCAATGAGCAGTTCTTC
CASSPQDIEYRGNEQFF
>TRBJ1-1|.|TRBV29-1|.
TGCAGCGTTGGCCGGAGGTTGGACACTGAAGCTTTCTTT
CSVGRRLDTEAFF
>TRBJ1-2|TRBD1|TRBV6-5|.
TGTGCCAGCAGTTACGACACAGGGGGCCTTTATGGCTACACCTTC
CASSYDTGGLYGYTF
>TRBJ2-1|TRBD2|TRBV6-2/TRBV6-3|.
TGTGCCAGCAGCTATCTAGCGGGGGGGAGGAATGAGCAGTTCTTC
CASSYLAGGRNEQFF
>TRBJ2-7|.|TRBV4-1|.
TGCGCCAGCAGCCAAGATCCGGGAATCGTGCAGTACTTC
CASSQDPGIVQYF
>TRBJ2-1|.|TRBV7-8|.
TGTGCCAGCAGCTTAGGCGGGGCCCTCGGCAATGAGCAGTTCTTC
CASSLGGALGNEQFF
>TRBJ2-3|.|TRBV6-5|.
TGTGCCAGCTCCATTTTGGGGCAGACAGATACGCAGTATTTT
CASSILGQTDTQYF
>TRBJ2-5|.|TRBV5-1|.
TGCGCCAGCAGAGAGGATTCGTACCAAGAGACCCAGTACTTC
CASREDSYQETQYF
>TRBJ1-4|TRBD1|TRBV7-2|.
TGTGCCAGCAGCTTCCTCCGACAGGGCGGGAATGAAAAACTGTTTTTT
CASSFLRQGGNEKLFF
>TRBJ1-3|TRBD1|TRBV5-6|.
TGTGCCAGCAGCATCCGACAGGGGTTGGGAAACACCATATATTTT
CASSIRQGLGNTIYF
>TRBJ2-1|.|TRBV27|.
TGTGCCAGCAGTTTTGATCATCGTCAGGGTTCGACGTACAATGAGCAGTTCTTC
CASSFDHRQGSTYNEQFF
>TRBJ2-7|.|TRBV11-2|.
TGTGCCAGCGGAAGCGGCTACTACGAGCAGTACTTC
CASGSGYYEQYF